The table lists the clone carrying this T cell receptor beta chain with a count of one. The antigen remains unidentified. This same CDR3 is encoded by further DNA sequences in the sample. CDR1 is SGHAT and CDR2 is FQNNGV in the germline V gene. The CDR3 extends over 15 amino acids. V lost 1 base to trimming and J lost 0 bases, with 9 bases between them. This entry comes from a study of immune evolution from preneoplasia to lung adenocarcinoma. The wider study: HLA loss of heterozygosity: about 7% AIS, around 16% MIA, about 30% ADC, none AAH. General study results and limits: From normal lung to invasive adenocarcinoma, top clone frequencies appeared to decrease.

Patients had resection in Japan or China between the mid-2010s and the late 2010s. Nucleic acids came from premalignant or tumor cells enriched by macro-dissection. Clones were read by immunoSEQ multiplex PCR, and TCRdb kept only the in-frame ones, dropping some. The sample has 9,500 to 14,000 clones; 78% are singletons. This receptor was obtained from a person aged 60-80 years with lung adenocarcinoma. Sequencing was done on a sample of FFPE minimally invasive lung adenocarcinoma tissue. The V and J genes are TRBV11-2 and TRBJ1-1; D gene uncertain. The DNA for the CDR3 is TGTGCCAGCAGCTTAGGCCCAGGTATGAACACTGAAGCTTTCTTT. Protein: CASSLGPGMNTEAFF.